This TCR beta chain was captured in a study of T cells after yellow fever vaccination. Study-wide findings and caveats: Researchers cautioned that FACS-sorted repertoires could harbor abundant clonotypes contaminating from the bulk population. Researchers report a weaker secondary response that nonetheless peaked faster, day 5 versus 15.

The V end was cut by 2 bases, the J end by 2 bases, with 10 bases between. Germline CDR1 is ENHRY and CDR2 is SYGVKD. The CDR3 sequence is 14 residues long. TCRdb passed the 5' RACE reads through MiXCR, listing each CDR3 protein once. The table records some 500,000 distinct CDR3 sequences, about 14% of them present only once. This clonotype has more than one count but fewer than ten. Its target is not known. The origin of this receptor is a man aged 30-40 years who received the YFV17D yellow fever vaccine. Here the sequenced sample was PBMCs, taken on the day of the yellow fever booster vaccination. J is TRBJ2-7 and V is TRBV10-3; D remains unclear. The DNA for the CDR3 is TGTGCCATCAGTGAGACATCGGCAGCCTACGAGCAGTACTTC. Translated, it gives CAISETSAAYEQYF.